This T cell receptor beta chain was captured by sequencing in a study of blood T cell repertoires in COVID-19. At the level of the study: Specimens from acute and convalescent COVID-19 originated in the United States, Italy and Spain.

Generated by immunoSEQ multiplex PCR, the TCRdb table keeps only in-frame clones and is missing some. The sample carries some 450,000 clones, 70% to 90% recorded once. Germline assignment: CDR1 SGHVS and CDR2 FQNEAQ. Trimming removed 2 bases from V and 5 bases from J; junction bases left unmatched: 2. The CDR3 consists of 14 residues. The chain combines TRBV7-8 with TRBJ2-2, with 7 bases that match TRBD2. This TCR came from a man in his late teens or twenties with COVID-19, enrolled during active disease. The sample was peripheral blood. Here the CDR3 reads CASSLREGTGELFF. CDR3 nucleotides: TGTGCCAGCAGCTTAAGGGAGGGGACCGGGGAGCTGTTTTTT.